This T cell receptor beta chain was recorded in a study of blood T cell repertoires in COVID-19. Turning to the study itself: COVID-19 samples collected from the United States, Italy and Spain covered acute and convalescent phases. T cells, B-cell-depleted T cells, or PBMCs supplied cDNA or gDNA.

Measured with immunoSEQ multiplex PCR; TCRdb has only the in-frame clones, and not every one. The sample has nearly 110,000 clones, less than 90% seen once. The junction had 7 bases not matched to a gene; V was cut back by 4 bases and J by 4 bases. The CDR3 sequence is 16 residues long. Germline V gene data show CDR1 as SEHNR and CDR2 as FQNEAQ (reference sequence). The sequenced sample was peripheral blood. V and J are TRBV7-9 and TRBJ2-1; 10 nucleotides agree with TRBD2. The receptor's source is a human donor in a cohort sampled during active COVID-19. The CDR3 reads CASSWASGRGYNEQFF. In DNA form, the CDR3 reads TGTGCCAGCAGCTGGGCTAGCGGGAGAGGGTACAATGAGCAGTTCTTC.